The clone carrying this T cell receptor (beta chain) was detected once. Some clones are missing from TCRdb's copy, which holds only in-frame ones; the method was immunoSEQ multiplex PCR. The sample includes 57,000 or so clones, roughly 89% of them seen just once. The data stem from a study of OX40 agonist ivuxolimab in advanced cancers. CDR1 is MNHEY and CDR2 is SVGAGI in the germline V gene. The V and J ends lost 6 bases and 1 base respectively, with 15 bases between them. The CDR3 runs 15 residues. The receptor's source is an adult with an advanced solid tumor such as melanoma, head and neck, liver or kidney cancer. The V call is TRBV6-5, the J call TRBJ1-1, with a weak D call TRBD1 (6 bases). The sequences come from CD4+ or CD8+ T cells sorted from blood, collected in a trial of the OX40 agonist ivuxolimab. The CDR3 nucleotides are TGTGCCAGCAGCCCCGGGGGGGGCAAGAACACTGAAGCTTTCTTT. This encodes CASSPGGGKNTEAFF.